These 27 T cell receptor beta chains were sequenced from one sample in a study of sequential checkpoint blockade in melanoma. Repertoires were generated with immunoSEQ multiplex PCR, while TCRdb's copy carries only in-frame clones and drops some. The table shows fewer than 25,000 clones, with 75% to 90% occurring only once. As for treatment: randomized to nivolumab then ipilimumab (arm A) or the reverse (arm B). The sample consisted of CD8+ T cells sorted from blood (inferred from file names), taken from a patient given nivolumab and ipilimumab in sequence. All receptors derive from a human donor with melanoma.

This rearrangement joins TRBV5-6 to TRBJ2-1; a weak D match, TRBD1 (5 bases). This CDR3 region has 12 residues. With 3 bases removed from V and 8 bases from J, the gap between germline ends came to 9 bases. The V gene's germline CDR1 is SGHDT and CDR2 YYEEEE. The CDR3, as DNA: TGTGCCAGCAGCTACCAGGGTTATGAGCAGTTCTTC. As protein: CASSYQGYEQFF.

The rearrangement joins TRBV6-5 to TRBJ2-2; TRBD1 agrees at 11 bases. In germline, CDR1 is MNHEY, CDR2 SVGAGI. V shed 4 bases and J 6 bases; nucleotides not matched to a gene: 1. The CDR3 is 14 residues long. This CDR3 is CASSLDRGPGELFF. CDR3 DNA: TGTGCCAGCAGTTTGGACAGGGGGCCCGGGGAGCTGTTTTTT.

DNA for the CDR3: TGCGCCAGCAGCCAAGATTTGGCCTCTCCCTCCTATAATTCACCCCTCCACTTT. Translated, it gives CASSQDLASPSYNSPLHF. The chain recombines TRBV4-3 with TRBJ1-6, with no clear D. The CDR3 loop spans 18 amino acids. Trimming removed 0 bases from V and 0 bases from J, with 12 bases in between. The V gene's germline CDR1 is LGHNA and CDR2 YSLEER.

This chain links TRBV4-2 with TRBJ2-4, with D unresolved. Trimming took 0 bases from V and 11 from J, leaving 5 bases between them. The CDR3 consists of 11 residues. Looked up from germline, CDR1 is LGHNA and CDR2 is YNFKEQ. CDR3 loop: CASSQDLVQYF. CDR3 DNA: TGTGCCAGCAGCCAAGACTTAGTTCAGTACTTC.

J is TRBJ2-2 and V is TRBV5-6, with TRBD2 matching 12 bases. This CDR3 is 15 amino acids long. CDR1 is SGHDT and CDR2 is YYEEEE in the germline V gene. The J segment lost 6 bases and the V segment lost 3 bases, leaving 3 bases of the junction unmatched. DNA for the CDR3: TGTGCCAGCAGCTCTAGCGGGGGGGTTGCCGGGGAGCTGTTTTTT. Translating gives CASSSSGGVAGELFF.

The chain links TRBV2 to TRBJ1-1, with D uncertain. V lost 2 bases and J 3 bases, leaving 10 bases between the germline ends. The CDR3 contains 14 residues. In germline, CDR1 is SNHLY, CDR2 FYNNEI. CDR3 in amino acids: CASSEIWADTEAFF. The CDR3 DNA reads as TGTGCCAGCAGTGAAATTTGGGCAGACACTGAAGCTTTCTTT.

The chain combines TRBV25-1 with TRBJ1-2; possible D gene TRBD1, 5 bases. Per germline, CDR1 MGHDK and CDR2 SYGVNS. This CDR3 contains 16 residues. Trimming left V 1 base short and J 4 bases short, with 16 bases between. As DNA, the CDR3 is TGTGCCAGCAGTGAATTGGCCCGGGGGAATAGCTATGGCTACACCTTC. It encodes CASSELARGNSYGYTF.

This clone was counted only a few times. As DNA, the CDR3 is TGTGCCAGCAGACTCACAGGGGCAAATAATTCACCCCTCCACTTT. It codes for CASRLTGANNSPLHF. The J gene is TRBJ1-6, the V gene TRBV6-6; 7 bases are a match to TRBD1. Germline V gives CDR1 MNHNY, CDR2 SVGAGI (reference sequence). This CDR3 spans 15 amino acids. The V gene end was trimmed by 6 bases and the J gene end by 5 bases; junction bases not matched to a gene: 7.

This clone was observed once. The CDR3 sequence is CASTTRTGGYEQYF. CDR3 coding DNA: TGTGCCAGCACGACTAGGACAGGGGGTTACGAGCAGTACTTC. The J gene is TRBJ2-7, the V gene TRBV2; TRBD1 aligns across 10 bases. After removal of 7 bases from V and 4 bases from J, the junction contained 7 bases not matched to a gene. Germline CDR1 is SNHLY and CDR2 is FYNNEI. The CDR3 has 14 amino acids.

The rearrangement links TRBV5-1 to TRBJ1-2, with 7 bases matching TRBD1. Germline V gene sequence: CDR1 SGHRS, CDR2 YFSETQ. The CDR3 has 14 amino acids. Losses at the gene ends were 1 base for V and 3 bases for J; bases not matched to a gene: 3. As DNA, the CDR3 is TGCGCCAGCAGCTTGACAGGGGAGGACTATGGCTACACCTTC. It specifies CASSLTGEDYGYTF.

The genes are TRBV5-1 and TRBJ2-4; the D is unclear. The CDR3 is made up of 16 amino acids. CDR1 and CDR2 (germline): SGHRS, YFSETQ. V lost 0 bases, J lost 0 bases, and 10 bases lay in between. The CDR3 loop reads CASSLDRPGAKNIQYF. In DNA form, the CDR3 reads TGCGCCAGCAGCTTGGACCGCCCCGGAGCCAAAAACATTCAGTACTTC.

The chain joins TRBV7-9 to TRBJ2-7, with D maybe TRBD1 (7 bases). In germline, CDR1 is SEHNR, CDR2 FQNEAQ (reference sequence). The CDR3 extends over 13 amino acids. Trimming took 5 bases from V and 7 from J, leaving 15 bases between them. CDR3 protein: CASSAEGAGEQYF. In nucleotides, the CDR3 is TGTGCCAGCAGCGCGGAGGGGGCTGGGGAGCAGTACTTC.

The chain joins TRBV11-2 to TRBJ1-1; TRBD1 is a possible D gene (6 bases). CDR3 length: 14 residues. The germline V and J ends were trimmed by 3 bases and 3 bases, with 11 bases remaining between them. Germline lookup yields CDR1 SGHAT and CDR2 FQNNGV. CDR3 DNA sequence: TGTGCCAGCAGCTTCGGGGGGCCGGACACTGAAGCTTTCTTT. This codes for CASSFGGPDTEAFF.

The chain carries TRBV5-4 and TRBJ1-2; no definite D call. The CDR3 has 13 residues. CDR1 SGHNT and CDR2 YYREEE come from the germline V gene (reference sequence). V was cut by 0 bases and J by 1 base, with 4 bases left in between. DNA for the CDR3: TGTGCCAGCAGCTTGGGCGGTAACTATGGCTACACCTTC. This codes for CASSLGGNYGYTF. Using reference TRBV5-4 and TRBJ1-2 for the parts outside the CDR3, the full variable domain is ETGVTQSPTHLIKTRGQQVTLRCSSQSGHNTVSWYQQALGQGPQFIFQYYREEENGRGNFPPRFSGLQFPNYSSELNVNALELDDSALYLCASSLGGNYGYTFGSGTRLTVV.

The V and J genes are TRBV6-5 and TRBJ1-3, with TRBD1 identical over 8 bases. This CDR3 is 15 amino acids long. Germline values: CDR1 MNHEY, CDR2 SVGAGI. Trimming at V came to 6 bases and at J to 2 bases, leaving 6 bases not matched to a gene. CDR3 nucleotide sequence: TGTGCCAGCAGAACGCAGGGGGCTACTGGAAACACCATATATTTT. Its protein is CASRTQGATGNTIYF.

The CDR3 DNA reads as TGTGCCAGCAGTCCTATGCGGGGGGAGCAGTACTTC. Its protein product is CASSPMRGEQYF. The chain recombines TRBV5-6 with TRBJ2-7, with 7 bases identical to TRBD2. Germline-derived CDR1 and CDR2 are SGHDT and YYEEEE. V was clipped by 5 bases and J by 7 bases; unmatched bases: 6. The CDR3 is 12 residues long.

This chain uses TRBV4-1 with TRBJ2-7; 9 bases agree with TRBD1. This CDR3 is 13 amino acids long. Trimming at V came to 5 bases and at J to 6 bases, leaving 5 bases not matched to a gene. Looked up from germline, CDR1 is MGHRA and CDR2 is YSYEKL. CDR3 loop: CASSDRQGVEQYF. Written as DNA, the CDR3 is TGCGCCAGCAGCGACCGACAGGGGGTCGAGCAGTACTTC.

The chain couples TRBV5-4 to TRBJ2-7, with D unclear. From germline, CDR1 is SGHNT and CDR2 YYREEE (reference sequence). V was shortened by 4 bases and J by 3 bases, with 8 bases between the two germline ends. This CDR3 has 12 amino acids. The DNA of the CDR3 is TGTGCCAGCAGCGGCCCCGTCTACGAGCAGTACTTC. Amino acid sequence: CASSGPVYEQYF.

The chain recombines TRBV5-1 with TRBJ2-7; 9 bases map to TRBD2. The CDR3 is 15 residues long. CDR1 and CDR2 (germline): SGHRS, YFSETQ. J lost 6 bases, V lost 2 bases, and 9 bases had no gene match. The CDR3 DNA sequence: TGCGCCAGCAGCTTATACCCGGGACTAGCTTCCGAGCAGTACTTC. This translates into CASSLYPGLASEQYF.

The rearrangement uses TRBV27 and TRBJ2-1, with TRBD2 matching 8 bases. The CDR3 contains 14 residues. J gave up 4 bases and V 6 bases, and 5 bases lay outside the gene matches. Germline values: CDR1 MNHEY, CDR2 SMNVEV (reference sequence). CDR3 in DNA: TGTGCCAGCAGCACCAGCGGGAGATACAATGAGCAGTTCTTC. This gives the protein CASSTSGRYNEQFF.

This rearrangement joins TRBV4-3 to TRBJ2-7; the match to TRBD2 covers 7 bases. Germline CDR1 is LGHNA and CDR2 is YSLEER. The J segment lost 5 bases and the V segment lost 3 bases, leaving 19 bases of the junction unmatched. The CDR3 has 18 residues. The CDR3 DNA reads TGCGCCAGCAGCCAGTCGCGGGGCCTCGGGGGGAGGAGCAACGAGCAGTACTTC. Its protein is CASSQSRGLGGRSNEQYF.

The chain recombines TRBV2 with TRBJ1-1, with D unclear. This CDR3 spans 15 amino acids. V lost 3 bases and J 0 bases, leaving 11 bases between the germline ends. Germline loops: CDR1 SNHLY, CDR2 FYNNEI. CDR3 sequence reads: CASSDLPGVNTEAFF. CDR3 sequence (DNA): TGTGCCAGCAGTGATCTCCCGGGTGTGAACACTGAAGCTTTCTTT.

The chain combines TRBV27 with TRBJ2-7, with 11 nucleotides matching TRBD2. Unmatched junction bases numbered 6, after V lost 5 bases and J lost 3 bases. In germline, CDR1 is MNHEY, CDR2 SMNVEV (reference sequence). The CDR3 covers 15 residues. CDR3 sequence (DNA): TGTGCCAGCAGTCCAAATAGCGGGAGGGACTACGAGCAGTACTTC. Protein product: CASSPNSGRDYEQYF.

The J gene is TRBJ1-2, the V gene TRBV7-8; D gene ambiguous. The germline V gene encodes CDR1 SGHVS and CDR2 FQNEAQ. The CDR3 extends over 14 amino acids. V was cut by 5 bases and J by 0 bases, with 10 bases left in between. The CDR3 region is CASSLITANYGYTF. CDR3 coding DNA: TGTGCCAGCAGCCTTATAACAGCTAACTATGGCTACACCTTC.

The CDR3 region is CASSVAGTVRGFNEKLFF. The CDR3 nucleotides are TGTGCCAGCAGCGTAGCCGGGACAGTGAGGGGATTTAATGAAAAACTGTTTTTT. This chain uses TRBV9 with TRBJ1-4; 7 positions agree with TRBD1. This CDR3 is built from 18 residues. V lost 0 bases to trimming and J lost 4 bases; unmatched junction nucleotides: 12. Germline CDR1 reads SGDLS; CDR2 reads YYNGEE.

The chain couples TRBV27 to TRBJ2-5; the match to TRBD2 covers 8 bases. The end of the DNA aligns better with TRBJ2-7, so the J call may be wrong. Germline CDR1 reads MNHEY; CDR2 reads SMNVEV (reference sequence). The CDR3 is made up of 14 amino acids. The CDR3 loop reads CASSYAGGGYEQYF. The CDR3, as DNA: TGTGCCAGCAGTTACGCCGGGGGGGGCTACGAGCAGTACTTC.

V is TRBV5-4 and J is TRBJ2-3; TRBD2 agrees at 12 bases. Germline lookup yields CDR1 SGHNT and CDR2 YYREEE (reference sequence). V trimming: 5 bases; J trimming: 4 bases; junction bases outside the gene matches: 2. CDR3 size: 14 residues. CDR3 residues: CASRSSGGADTQYF. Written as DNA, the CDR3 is TGTGCCAGCAGATCTAGCGGGGGGGCAGATACGCAGTATTTT.